The clone carrying this T cell receptor beta chain has more than one count but fewer than ten. What it binds is not known. The data belong to a study of human T cells and chemical hapten exposure. In the study overall: Diphenylcyclopropenone was administered weekly to the scalp of patients throughout the roughly 22-week study.

General observations from the study: Having alopecia, donors may respond immunologically unlike healthy people.

Indicated time point: patch test 1, 2 weeks after DPC sensitization. The treatment denotes: therapeutic diphenylcyclopropenone sensitization with weekly scalp DPC. TCRdb reprocessed the RACE reads with MiXCR, giving one entry per CDR3 protein. The sample lists around 120,000 distinct CDR3 sequences, roughly 15% seen once, with 0.92% in the top ten. Trimming stripped 6 bases from V and 4 bases from J, with 10 bases between. This CDR3 has 12 residues. CDR1 and CDR2 (germline): MNHEY, SVGEGT. The sequencing here drew on whole blood, taken in connection with sensitization to the hapten diphenylcyclopropenone (DPC). This clonotype was obtained from a man aged 18 to 35 with alopecia areata. Some clones in this sample may be carry-over from other donors' samples. This chain links TRBV6-2 or TRBV6-3 with TRBJ2-7; TRBD2 is a possible D gene (6 bases). The CDR3 region is CASSLGRYEQYV. For the CDR3, the DNA is TGTGCCAGCAGCCTAGGGAGGTACGAGCAGTACGTC.